This T cell receptor beta chain is drawn from a study of identical twins. Study results and caveats: Instead of following the same donors, the conclusions were based on cross-sectional statistical analysis.

Healthy Caucasians alone served as donors. This CDR3 is 17 amino acids long. In germline, CDR1 is SGDLS, CDR2 YYNGEE. V gave up 0 bases and J gave up 5 bases; unmatched junction bases: 10. MiXCR was run by TCRdb on the 5' RACE reads, yielding one entry per CDR3 protein. In the table there are some 300,000 distinct CDR3 sequences, roughly an eighth of which are singletons. For this clonotype: Its target is not known.

These sequences were also reported in another study, on yellow fever vaccine responses in identical twins.

The specimen was CD8+ T cells sorted from blood. This chain joins TRBV9 and TRBJ2-7; 11 bases align to TRBD1. The receptor comes from a woman aged 18-30 years in good health. CDR3 sequence reads: CASSVGALGTGGHEQYF. In DNA, the CDR3 is TGTGCCAGCAGCGTAGGTGCCCTCGGGACAGGGGGGCACGAGCAGTACTTC.